Below, 20 T cell receptor beta chains from the same sample are listed, as sequenced in a study of blood T cell repertoires in COVID-19. This table comes from immunoSEQ multiplex PCR, and its TCRdb copy is limited to in-frame clones, with some not included. Here the sample spans under 200,000 clones, around 86% being singletons. The sequencing input was peripheral blood. These receptors were obtained from a man in his sixties with COVID-19, enrolled during active disease.

This clone showed up just a few times. The CDR3 spells CASSLLPMPGQPQHF. CDR3 DNA: TGCGCCAGCAGCTTGTTGCCGATGCCAGGGCAGCCCCAGCATTTT. The chain combines TRBV5-1 with TRBJ1-5; a weak D match, TRBD1 (5 bases). Germline CDR1 reads SGHRS; CDR2 reads YFSETQ. Between the trimmed V and J ends, which lost 1 base and 7 bases, there was a span of 15 bases. CDR3 length: 15 residues.

The V and J genes are TRBV11-3 and TRBJ2-7; the D is unclear. V lost 3 bases, J lost 2 bases, and 8 bases lay in between. CDR3 length: 13 amino acids. Germline assignment: CDR1 SGHNT and CDR2 YENEEA. The CDR3 DNA reads TGTGCCAGCAGCTTTAGTACCCCCTACGAGCAGTACTTC. This gives the protein CASSFSTPYEQYF. Variable domain in full (rest from reference TRBV11-3 and TRBJ2-7): EAGVVQSPRYKIIEKKQPVAFWCNPISGHNTLYWYLQNLGQGPELLIRYENEEAVDDSQLPKDRFSAERLKGVDSTLKIQPAELGDSAVYLCASSFSTPYEQYFGPGTRLTVT.

This chain joins TRBV11-3 and TRBJ1-1, with TRBD1 matching 11 bases. The CDR3 totals 17 residues. V lost 5 bases, J lost 1 base, and 9 bases stayed unmatched. Germline V gene sequence: CDR1 SGHNT, CDR2 YENEEA. CDR3 bases: TGTGCCAGCAGCACACGGGACAGGGGGTTCAAGAACACTGAAGCTTTCTTT. It codes for CASSTRDRGFKNTEAFF.

The chain couples TRBV4-1 to TRBJ1-6; TRBD1 aligns across 8 bases. With 2 bases clipped from V and 8 bases from J, the junction kept 2 bases outside the gene matches. CDR3 length: 14 residues. Germline V gene data show CDR1 as MGHRA and CDR2 as YSYEKL. CDR3 in amino acids: CASSQPDRDSPLHF. The CDR3 nucleotides are TGCGCCAGCAGCCAACCGGACAGGGATTCACCCCTCCACTTT.

This clone has a handful of counts. The sample contains more than one DNA sequence encoding this CDR3. V and J are TRBV6-5 and TRBJ1-1; TRBD1 agrees at 9 bases. Germline CDR1 is MNHEY and CDR2 is SVGAGI. The CDR3 runs to 15 residues. Losses at the gene ends were 0 bases for V and 4 bases for J; bases not matched to a gene: 3. The CDR3 sequence is CASSYSTGGGTEAFF. CDR3 coding DNA: TGTGCCAGCAGTTACTCGACAGGGGGGGGCACTGAAGCTTTCTTT.

The chain links TRBV2 to TRBJ2-2; D not resolved. The CDR3 length is 14 residues. V was trimmed by 1 base and J by 6 bases, leaving 9 bases between them. CDR1 is SNHLY, CDR2 FYNNEI, per germline. The chain's CDR3 is CASSEDSVAGELFF. The CDR3 bases are TGTGCCAGCAGTGAAGACAGTGTGGCCGGGGAGCTGTTTTTT.

This clone was recorded only once. The V gene is TRBV7-2, the J gene TRBJ1-6, with 7 bases that match TRBD1. The V gene's germline CDR1 is SGHTA and CDR2 FQGNSA. V was clipped by 6 bases and J by 7 bases; unmatched bases: 6. CDR3 length: 14 residues. CDR3: CASRTGTANSPLHF. In DNA form, the CDR3 reads TGTGCCAGCAGAACCGGGACAGCGAATTCACCCCTCCACTTT.

The CDR3 region is CASSFGQLEGTQYF. For the CDR3, the DNA is TGTGCCAGCAGCTTCGGACAGCTCGAAGGGACCCAGTACTTC. The rearrangement links TRBV6-2 or TRBV6-3 to TRBJ2-5; maybe TRBD1 (6 bases). The CDR3 length is 14 residues. Germline V CDR1 and CDR2: MNHEY, SVGEGT. V lost 6 bases, J lost 7 bases, and 18 bases lay in between.

This sequence joins TRBV12-3 or TRBV12-4 and TRBJ2-5, with D hard to call. V dropped 3 bases and J dropped 5 bases, with 7 bases sitting between them. The CDR3 consists of 12 residues. CDR3 nucleotide sequence: TGTGCCAGCAGTTTCTTACGGGAGACCCAGTACTTC. Its protein product is CASSFLRETQYF.

This chain connects TRBV7-2 to TRBJ1-5; TRBD1 matches 8 bases. Trimming removed 2 bases from V and 4 bases from J; junction bases left unmatched: 1. This CDR3 contains 14 residues. Per germline, CDR1 SGHTA and CDR2 FQGNSA. This chain's CDR3 is CASSLRTGNQPQHF. CDR3 nucleotides: TGTGCCAGCAGCTTAAGGACAGGGAATCAGCCCCAGCATTTT.

CDR3 protein: CASSQGGGTSSYEQYF. CDR3 DNA: TGCGCCAGCAGCCAAGGGGGGGGAACCTCCTCCTACGAGCAGTACTTC. This chain links TRBV4-1 with TRBJ2-7; 7 bases align to TRBD2. Germline V gene sequence: CDR1 MGHRA, CDR2 YSYEKL. V dropped 1 base and J dropped 0; count of bases not matched to a gene: 6. This CDR3 has 16 amino acids.

The chain employs TRBV5-4 and TRBJ1-2; weak D call: TRBD1 (6 bases). Trimming stripped 3 bases from V and 8 bases from J, with 14 bases between. The CDR3 length is 13 residues. From germline, CDR1 is SGHNT and CDR2 YYREEE (reference sequence). In DNA form, the CDR3 reads TGTGCCAGCAGCTCGGACAGCGTAAGCGGCTACACCTTC. Amino acid sequence: CASSSDSVSGYTF.

This sequence joins TRBV25-1 and TRBJ2-3; D gene uncertain. V was shortened by 1 base and J by 0 bases, with 5 bases between the two germline ends. This CDR3 contains 14 residues. Per germline, CDR1 MGHDK and CDR2 SYGVNS. Written as DNA, the CDR3 is TGTGCCAGCAGTGAATGGGCTAGCACAGATACGCAGTATTTT. Protein: CASSEWASTDTQYF.

The chain uses TRBV7-9 and TRBJ1-4; D call uncertain. Germline V gene sequence: CDR1 SEHNR, CDR2 FQNEAQ (reference sequence). With 2 bases removed from V and 0 bases from J, the gap between germline ends came to 10 bases. The CDR3 spans 16 residues. CDR3 sequence (DNA): TGTGCCAGCAGCTTATCCAGCGCTGCAACTAATGAAAAACTGTTTTTT. Translating gives CASSLSSAATNEKLFF.

V is TRBV14 and J is TRBJ2-3; D possibly corresponds to TRBD2 (6 bases). V was pared by 0 bases and J by 10 bases, with 11 bases between. This CDR3 comprises 13 residues. The V gene's germline CDR1 is SGHDN and CDR2 FVKESK. This CDR3 is CASSQDFGEAQYF. The CDR3 DNA reads as TGTGCCAGCAGCCAAGATTTCGGGGAGGCGCAGTATTTT.

This rearrangement joins TRBV15 to TRBJ1-1; possible D gene TRBD1, 6 bases. CDR3 length equals 15 residues. Germline CDR1 reads LNHNV; CDR2 reads YYDKDF (reference sequence). Deletions cut 0 bases from V and 7 bases from J, with 15 bases between. The CDR3, as DNA: TGTGCCACCAGCAGAGATCACAGGGAAGGTGGTGAAGCTTTCTTT. It translates to CATSRDHREGGEAFF.

The sample holds one count of this clone. The chain carries TRBV6-6 and TRBJ2-7, with D possibly being TRBD1 (6 bases). The germline CDR1 and CDR2 sequences are MNHNY and SVGAGI (reference sequence). V was cut by 8 bases and J by 2 bases, with 10 bases left in between. The CDR3 covers 12 residues. The CDR3 DNA sequence: TGTGCCAGCCGGGACACAACCTACGAGCAGTACTTC. It yields the protein CASRDTTYEQYF.

V gene TRBV15 combines with J gene TRBJ1-2; a possible D gene is TRBD1 (5 bases). From germline, CDR1 is LNHNV and CDR2 YYDKDF (reference sequence). V was shortened by 0 bases and J by 2 bases, with 13 bases between the two germline ends. The CDR3 totals 16 residues. CDR3 protein: CATSRDRDFANYGYTF. The DNA of the CDR3 is TGTGCCACCAGCAGAGATAGGGACTTTGCGAACTATGGCTACACCTTC.

V is TRBV5-1 and J is TRBJ1-2; TRBD1 aligns across 9 bases. With 3 bases clipped from V and 4 bases from J, the junction kept 4 bases outside the gene matches. Per the germline V gene, CDR1 is SGHRS and CDR2 is YFSETQ. The CDR3 has 14 residues. CDR3: CASSSIQGAYGYTF. The CDR3 region has the DNA TGCGCCAGCAGCTCAATACAGGGGGCCTATGGCTACACCTTC.

The chain recombines TRBV6-4 with TRBJ1-2; 9 bases agree with TRBD1. The CDR3 has 14 residues. CDR1 is MRHNA and CDR2 is SNTAGT in the germline V gene. Trimming cost V 2 bases and J 7 bases; bases outside gene matches: 5. The CDR3 sequence is CASSDPDRGFGYTF. CDR3 bases: TGTGCCAGCAGTGACCCCGACAGGGGGTTTGGCTACACCTTC.